The clone carrying this T cell receptor (beta chain) was seen a handful of times. Antigen unknown. The V and J ends lost 8 bases and 1 base respectively, with 14 bases between them. This CDR3 has 14 residues. Germline-derived CDR1 and CDR2 are LGHDT and YNNKEL (reference sequence). RNA transcripts were the template for amplifying TCR beta CDR3 regions. An initial round of RT-PCR targeting the TCR CDR3 relied on the HTBI primer set. Using its own MiXCR run on the multiplex PCR reads, TCRdb lists one record per CDR3 protein. The repertoire holds roughly 530,000 distinct CDR3 sequences, with roughly 17% as singletons. The data belong to a study of T cells in Graves' hyperthyroidism and ophthalmopathy. Notes on the study in general: Peripheral blood also featured most of the thyroid clonotypes expanded above 0.001.

PBMCs stemmed from less than 13 ml fresh peripheral blood. The gene calls are TRBV3-1 and TRBJ1-1; the D gene is possibly TRBD1 (5 bases). This receptor was taken from a woman in her late teens or twenties with Graves' ophthalmopathy. Sequenced: blood. CDR3 nucleotides: TGTGCCAGCCGAACGAACAGGCGGAACACTGAAGCTTTCTTT. Translation gives CASRTNRRNTEAFF.